This TCR beta chain was sequenced for a study of Graves' ophthalmopathy and Graves' hyperthyroidism. On the study more broadly: Peripheral blood was obtained at first diagnosis, ahead of any treatment.

Amplified material comprised TCR beta CDR3 regions derived from RNA transcripts. RT-PCR with HTBI primers came first, then second-round multiplex PCR. TCRdb re-called the multiplex PCR reads through MiXCR, storing one row per CDR3 protein. The data contain hundreds of thousands of distinct CDR3 sequences, 20% to 25% of them singletons. Aged 18 to 65, hyperthyroidism patients had new diagnoses of under 2 months' duration. PBMCs stemmed from around 9 ml of fresh peripheral blood. This clonotype appeared many times. The CDR3 extends over 11 amino acids. CDR1 is MNHEY, CDR2 SVGAGI, per germline. V lost 7 bases, J lost 4 bases, and 4 bases lay in between.

This clonotype originated in a woman aged 18-29 years with stable Graves' hyperthyroidism. Sequencing was performed on peripheral blood. This rearrangement joins TRBV6-5 to TRBJ2-2; D unresolved. The CDR3 loop reads CASTRTGELFF. CDR3 nucleotide sequence: TGTGCCAGCACCCGCACCGGGGAGCTGTTTTTT.